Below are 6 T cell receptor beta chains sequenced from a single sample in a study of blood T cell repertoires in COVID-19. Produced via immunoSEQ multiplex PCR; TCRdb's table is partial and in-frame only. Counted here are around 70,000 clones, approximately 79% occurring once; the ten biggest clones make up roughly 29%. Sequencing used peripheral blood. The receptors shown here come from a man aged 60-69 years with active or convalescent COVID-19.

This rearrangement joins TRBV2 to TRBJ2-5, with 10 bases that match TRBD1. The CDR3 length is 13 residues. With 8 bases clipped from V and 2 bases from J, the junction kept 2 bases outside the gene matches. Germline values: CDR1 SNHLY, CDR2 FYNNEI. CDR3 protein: CASGQGVQETQYF. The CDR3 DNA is TGTGCCAGCGGACAGGGGGTACAAGAGACCCAGTACTTC.

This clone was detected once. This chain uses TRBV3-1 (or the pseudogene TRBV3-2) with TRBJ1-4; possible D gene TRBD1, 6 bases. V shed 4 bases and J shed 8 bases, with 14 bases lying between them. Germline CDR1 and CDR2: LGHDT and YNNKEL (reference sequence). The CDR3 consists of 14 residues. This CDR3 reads CASSRRQVEEKLFF. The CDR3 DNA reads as TGTGCCAGCAGCCGCCGACAGGTGGAGGAAAAACTGTTTTTT.

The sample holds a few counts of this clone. The CDR3 spells CASSVGPNTGELFF. The CDR3 DNA sequence: TGTGCCAGCAGCGTAGGGCCGAACACCGGGGAGCTGTTTTTT. The chain employs TRBV9 and TRBJ2-2, with D hard to call. The CDR3 sequence is 14 residues long. V was trimmed by 0 bases and J by 0 bases, leaving 3 bases between them. Germline V CDR1 and CDR2: SGDLS, YYNGEE.

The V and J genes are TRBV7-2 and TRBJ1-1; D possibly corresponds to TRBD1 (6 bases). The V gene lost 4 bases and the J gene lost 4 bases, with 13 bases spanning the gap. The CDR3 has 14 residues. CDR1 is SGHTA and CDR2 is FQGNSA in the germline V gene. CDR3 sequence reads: CASSSQGVGTEAFF. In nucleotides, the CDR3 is TGTGCCAGCAGCTCACAGGGTGTCGGCACTGAAGCTTTCTTT.

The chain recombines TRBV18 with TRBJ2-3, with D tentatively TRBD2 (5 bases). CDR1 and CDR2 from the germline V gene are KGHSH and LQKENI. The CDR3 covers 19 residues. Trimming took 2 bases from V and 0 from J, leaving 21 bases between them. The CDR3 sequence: CASSPLKRSKEQSTDTQYF. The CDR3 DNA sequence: TGTGCCAGCTCACCATTAAAGCGGTCAAAGGAACAAAGCACAGATACGCAGTATTTT.

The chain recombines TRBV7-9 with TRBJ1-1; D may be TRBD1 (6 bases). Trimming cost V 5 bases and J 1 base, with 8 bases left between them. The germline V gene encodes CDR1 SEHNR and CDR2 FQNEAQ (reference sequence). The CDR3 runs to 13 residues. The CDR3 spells CASSRQENTEAFF. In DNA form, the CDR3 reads TGTGCCAGCAGCCGACAGGAGAACACTGAAGCTTTCTTT.